In this sample, the clone carrying this TCR beta chain turned up a few times. The assay used was immunoSEQ (version v3.0), run at survey level. Sequencing was intended to reach about 35,000-50,000 T-cell genomes per sample. The repertoire was sequenced with immunoSEQ multiplex PCR; TCRdb's copy has only in-frame clones and lacks some. The sample has 18,000 or so clones, more than 70% seen once. There were no participants with HIV treated outside the United States. This record comes from a study of long-term antiretroviral therapy in people with HIV. Material: unsorted PBMCs, obtained at the start of antiretroviral therapy, before treatment. The TCR sequence derives from a woman aged 40 to 55 with HIV.

The CDR3 is CASSARQGQDSPLHF. The CDR3 bases are TGTGCCAGCAGCGCCCGACAGGGGCAGGATTCACCCCTCCACTTT. This sequence joins TRBV9 and TRBJ1-6, with 8 bases that match TRBD1. Germline assignment: CDR1 SGDLS and CDR2 YYNGEE. The CDR3 covers 15 residues. V trimming: 3 bases; J trimming: 8 bases; junction bases outside the gene matches: 7.